The clone carrying this T cell receptor beta chain was counted a few times. The antigen is undetermined. Isolated RNA was reverse transcribed in full, so expressed TCRB transcripts were sequenced. Sequencing used immunoSEQ multiplex PCR; TCRdb keeps in-frame clones, though not all of them. Of roughly 130,000 clones in the sample, roughly 17% are singletons; the top ten hold 2.3%. The CDR3 contains 14 residues. V lost 0 bases and J lost 6, with 11 bases in between. Germline CDR1 is ENHRY and CDR2 is SYGVKD. These data belong to a study of beta chain features in type 1 diabetes. Study in general: What patients shared with healthy donors was a similar profile of age, gender and cell yields. Study outcomes and limitations: Shorter TCRB CDR3s, moderately but significantly so, marked every one of the four CD4+ subsets in Type 1 diabetes patients.

The chain has TRBV10-3 and TRBJ1-2; no definite D call. The sequencing sample was made of central memory CD4+ T cells from blood. This TCR was recovered from a man aged 25-40 years with type 1 diabetes. CDR3 in amino acids: CAISESTAGDGYTF. The CDR3 DNA is TGTGCCATCAGTGAGTCAACTGCGGGCGATGGCTACACCTTC.